This T cell receptor (beta chain) was identified in a study of blood T cell repertoires in COVID-19. For the study at large: Material from acute and convalescent COVID-19 was sourced from the United States, Italy and Spain. Sources were T cells, B-cell-depleted T cells, or PBMCs; the material itself was cDNA or gDNA.

In the authors' workflow: Scientists estimated how many nucleated cells there were by amplifying reference gene primers. Sequencing was performed with immunoSEQ multiplex PCR; in TCRdb, only in-frame clones are kept and a portion is missing. That table is the source of V, J and clone size, and D and trimming were worked out from the DNA. The profile shows 280,000 or so clones, about 83% of them singletons. V dropped 2 bases and J dropped 0; count of bases not matched to a gene: 9. The germline gives CDR1 SGHTA, CDR2 FQGNSA. The CDR3 contains 17 residues. The clonotype comes from a woman in her 50s who had recovered from COVID-19. Sequencing was done on a sample of peripheral blood. The rearrangement uses TRBV7-2 and TRBJ1-2, with TRBD1 matching over 7 bases. The CDR3 nucleotides are TGTGCCAGCAGCTTAAACAGGGGATTCTCAGCTAACTATGGCTACACCTTC. Translated: CASSLNRGFSANYGYTF.